One sample yielded the 12 T cell receptor beta chains listed below, sequenced in a study of OX40 agonist ivuxolimab in advanced cancers. The repertoire was sequenced with immunoSEQ multiplex PCR; TCRdb's copy has only in-frame clones and lacks some. Of 45,000 to 60,000 clones in the sample, 65% to 85% were seen once. Material: CD4+ or CD8+ T cells sorted from blood, obtained in a trial of the OX40 agonist ivuxolimab. The origin of the receptors is an adult with an advanced solid tumor such as melanoma, head and neck, liver or kidney cancer.

The gene calls are TRBV5-1 and TRBJ1-4; 10 bases agree with TRBD1. J lost 7 bases, V lost 5 bases, and 8 bases had no gene match. The CDR3 contains 15 residues. CDR1 is SGHRS and CDR2 is YFSETQ in the germline V gene. CDR3 loop: CASRQTGGYSEKLFF. DNA for the CDR3: TGCGCCAGCAGACAGACAGGGGGCTACAGTGAAAAACTGTTTTTT.

V usage is TRBV5-6 and J usage is TRBJ2-7, with D hard to call. V gave up 3 bases and J gave up 7 bases, with 17 bases separating them. Germline-derived CDR1 and CDR2 are SGHDT and YYEEEE. The CDR3 has 14 residues. The CDR3 nucleotides are TGTGCCAGCAGCTGGGGTGGCGCTCGAAGAGAGCAGTACTTC. Translated, it gives CASSWGGARREQYF. Drawing the rest from reference TRBV5-6 and TRBJ2-7, the complete variable domain is DAGVTQSPTHLIKTRGQQVTLRCSPKSGHDTVSWYQQALGQGPQFIFQYYEEEERQRGNFPDRFSGHQFPNYSSELNVNALLLGDSALYLCASSWGGARREQYFGPGTRLTVT.

The chain combines TRBV2 with TRBJ1-4; D might be TRBD1 (5 bases). The CDR3 is made up of 16 amino acids. Trimming took off 7 bases at V and 2 bases at J, with 17 bases between the two ends. Germline V gives CDR1 SNHLY, CDR2 FYNNEI. The CDR3 sequence is CASTRDRPGTNEKLFF. As DNA, the CDR3 is TGTGCCAGCACTCGGGACCGGCCTGGGACTAATGAAAAACTGTTTTTT.

The rearrangement links TRBV6-6 to TRBJ1-1, with D possibly TRBD1 on 5 matching bases. The CDR3 is 15 residues long. Germline V lookup: CDR1 MNHNY, CDR2 SVGAGI (reference sequence). The V gene lost 2 bases and the J gene lost 6 bases, with 16 bases spanning the gap. In DNA form, the CDR3 reads TGTGCCAGCAGTTACCGGGACTCGTGGAAACCTGAAGCTTTCTTT. Residues: CASSYRDSWKPEAFF.

This chain joins TRBV6-1 and TRBJ2-3; 7 bases line up with TRBD2. The CDR3 is 14 residues long. Germline CDR1 and CDR2: MNHNS and SASEGT. J lost 4 bases, V lost 4 bases, and 5 bases had no gene match. This CDR3 is CASSVGGLADTQYF. For the CDR3, the DNA is TGTGCCAGCAGTGTGGGGGGGTTGGCAGATACGCAGTATTTT.

The chain is built from TRBV18 and TRBJ2-3, with 7 bases identical to TRBD2. Per the germline V gene, CDR1 is KGHSH and CDR2 is LQKENI. The CDR3 has 16 amino acids. V lost 4 bases to trimming and J lost 3 bases; unmatched junction nucleotides: 10. The CDR3 DNA reads TGTGCCAGCTCACAGGATCTAGCGGCCGGGACAGATACGCAGTATTTT. This translates into CASSQDLAAGTDTQYF. The complete variable domain, with remaining parts taken from reference TRBV18 and TRBJ2-3, reads NAGVMQNPRHLVRRRGQEARLRCSPMKGHSHVYWYRQLPEEGLKFMVYLQKENIIDESGMPKERFSAEFPKEGPSILRIQQVVRGDSAAYFCASSQDLAAGTDTQYFGPGTRLTVL.

The chain couples TRBV27 to TRBJ2-1; the D is unclear. The CDR3 is 14 amino acids. V lost 1 base and J 6 bases, leaving 10 bases between the germline ends. The germline gives CDR1 MNHEY, CDR2 SMNVEV (reference sequence). The CDR3 DNA reads as TGTGCCAGCAGTTTATTCGCCAGCTCCAATGAGCAGTTCTTC. Amino acid sequence: CASSLFASSNEQFF.

The V call is TRBV19, the J call TRBJ2-7; maybe TRBD1 (6 bases). The CDR3 runs to 14 residues. The germline V and J ends were trimmed by 6 bases and 6 bases, with 18 bases remaining between them. Germline V gene data show CDR1 as LNHDA and CDR2 as SQIVND (reference sequence). CDR3 region: CASRVPGAQGEQYF. The CDR3 coding sequence is TGTGCCAGTAGAGTACCAGGGGCGCAAGGCGAGCAGTACTTC.

This chain connects TRBV18 to TRBJ2-1; D is tentatively TRBD1 or TRBD2 (5 bases each). The V end lost 3 bases, the J end lost 6 bases, and 12 bases lay between the germline ends. Germline CDR1 KGHSH, CDR2 LQKENI. The CDR3 has 14 residues. CDR3 in DNA: TGTGCCAGCTCACCTCGGGGCGGAGGCAATGAGCAGTTCTTC. Protein: CASSPRGGGNEQFF.

This clone came up once. The chain recombines TRBV30 with TRBJ2-7; TRBD2 matches 7 bases. J gave up 7 bases and V 3 bases, and 9 bases lay outside the gene matches. Germline CDR1 is GTSNPN and CDR2 is SVGIG (reference sequence). The CDR3 extends over 13 amino acids. The CDR3 DNA follows: TGTGCCTGGAGGAGGGAGGGATTAGGAGAGCAGTACTTC. Translation: CAWRREGLGEQYF.

The genes are TRBV5-1 and TRBJ1-2; no reliable D call. Germline V lookup: CDR1 SGHRS, CDR2 YFSETQ. The V end lost 0 bases, the J end lost 5 bases, and 8 bases lay between the germline ends. This CDR3 is 13 amino acids long. CDR3 in amino acids: CASSLGYSYGYTF. The DNA of the CDR3 is TGCGCCAGCAGCTTGGGCTATTCGTATGGCTACACCTTC.

The chain recombines TRBV10-3 with TRBJ1-5; D not resolved. CDR3 length: 14 amino acids. Trimming cost V 6 bases and J 4 bases, with 13 bases left between them. The germline V gene encodes CDR1 ENHRY and CDR2 SYGVKD. CDR3 amino acids: CAISQTSLNQPQHF. The CDR3 nucleotides read TGTGCCATCAGCCAGACAAGCCTTAATCAGCCCCAGCATTTT.